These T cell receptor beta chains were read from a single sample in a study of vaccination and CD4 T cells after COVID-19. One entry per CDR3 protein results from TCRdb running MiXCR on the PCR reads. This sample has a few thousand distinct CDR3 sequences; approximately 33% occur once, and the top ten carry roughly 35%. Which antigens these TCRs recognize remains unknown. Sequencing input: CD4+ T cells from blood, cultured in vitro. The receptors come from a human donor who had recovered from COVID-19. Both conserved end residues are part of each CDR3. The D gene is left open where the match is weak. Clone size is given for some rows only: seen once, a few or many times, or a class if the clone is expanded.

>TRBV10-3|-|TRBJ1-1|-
CAISESAGRGTEAFF
TGTGCCATCAGTGAGTCTGCAGGGAGGGGAACTGAAGCTTTCTTT
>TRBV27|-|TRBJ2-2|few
CASRSLAGSGELFF
TGTGCCAGCAGATCGTTAGCTGGTTCCGGGGAGCTGTTTTTT
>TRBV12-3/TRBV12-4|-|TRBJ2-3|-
CASIRGGRDTDTQYF
TGTGCCAGCATCAGGGGGGGACGGGACACAGATACGCAGTATTTT
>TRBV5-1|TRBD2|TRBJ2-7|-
CASSLVAGLSGSYEQYF
TGCGCCAGCAGCTTGGTAGCCGGCCTTAGCGGGTCCTACGAGCAGTACTTC
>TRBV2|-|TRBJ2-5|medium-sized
CASKVVETQYF
TGTGCCAGCAAGGTGGTGGAGACCCAGTACTTC
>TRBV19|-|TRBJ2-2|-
CASSLSGPPSPGTGELFF
TGTGCCAGTAGTCTTTCCGGGCCTCCCTCCCCGGGGACCGGGGAGCTGTTTTTT
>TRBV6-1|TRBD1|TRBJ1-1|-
CASSRDRIEAFF
TGTGCCAGCAGTCGGGACAGGATCGAAGCTTTCTTT
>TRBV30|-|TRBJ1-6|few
CAWEGTQRTHSPLHF
TGTGCCTGGGAGGGGACACAAAGGACCCACTCACCCCTCCACTTT
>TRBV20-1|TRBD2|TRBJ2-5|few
CSASRRGGLGETQYF
TGCAGTGCTAGTAGGCGGGGGGGCCTTGGAGAGACCCAGTACTTC
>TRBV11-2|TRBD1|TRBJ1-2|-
CASSISTATGAYGYTF
TGTGCCAGCAGTATTAGCACCGCGACAGGGGCCTATGGCTACACCTTC
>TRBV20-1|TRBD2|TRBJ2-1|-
CSATKTSGNEQFF
TGCAGTGCTACAAAGACTAGCGGGAATGAGCAGTTCTTC
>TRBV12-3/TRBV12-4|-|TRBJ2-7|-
CASSLGIWGEQYF
TGTGCCAGCAGTTTAGGGATATGGGGCGAGCAGTACTTC
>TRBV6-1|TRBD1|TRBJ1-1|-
CASKRDRGRSDTEAFF
TGTGCCAGTAAGCGGGACAGGGGGCGGTCCGATACTGAAGCTTTCTTT
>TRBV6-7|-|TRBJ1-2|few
CASSYGGGESVYGYTF
TGTGCCAGCAGTTACGGAGGGGGAGAGTCGGTTTATGGCTACACCTTC
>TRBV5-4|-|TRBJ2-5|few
CASRSTIEAAETQYF
TGTGCCAGCCGAAGTACCATTGAGGCTGCGGAGACCCAGTACTTC
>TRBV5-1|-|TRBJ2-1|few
CASSLVEANEQFF
TGCGCCAGCAGCTTAGTAGAAGCCAATGAGCAGTTCTTC
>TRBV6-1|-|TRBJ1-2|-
CASSEDWQTNYGYTF
TGTGCCAGCAGTGAAGATTGGCAGACTAACTATGGCTACACCTTC
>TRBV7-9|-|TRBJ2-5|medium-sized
CASSLASGQETQYF
TGTGCCAGCAGCTTAGCGTCCGGGCAAGAGACCCAGTACTTC
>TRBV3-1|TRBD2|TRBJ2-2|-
CASSLGGARTGELFF
TGTGCCAGCAGCCTCGGGGGGGCTAGGACCGGGGAGCTGTTTTTT
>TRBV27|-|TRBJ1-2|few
CASSLKGGNYGYTF
TGTGCCAGCAGTTTAAAAGGCGGAAACTATGGCTACACCTTC
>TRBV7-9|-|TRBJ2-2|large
CASSFTGLGGELFF
TGTGCCAGCAGCTTTACAGGGTTAGGCGGGGAGCTGTTTTTT
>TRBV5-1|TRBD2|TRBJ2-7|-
CASSLDREGDEQYF
TGCGCCAGCAGCTTGGATAGGGAGGGTGACGAGCAGTACTTC
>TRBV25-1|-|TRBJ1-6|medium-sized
CASSGQGNSPLHF
TGTGCCAGCAGTGGGCAGGGAAATTCACCCCTCCACTTT